A single sample gave rise to the 17 T cell receptor beta chains below, sequenced in a study of blood T cell repertoires in COVID-19. Profiled with immunoSEQ multiplex PCR; TCRdb holds only in-frame clones, not every one. The repertoire holds 70,000 to 75,000 clones, with over 75% as singletons. The sample taken for sequencing was peripheral blood. The receptors derive from a human donor in a cohort sampled during active COVID-19.

The chain joins TRBV7-2 to TRBJ1-4, with D possibly TRBD1 on 5 matching bases. The CDR3 totals 16 residues. V lost 2 bases, J lost 0 bases, and 10 bases lay in between. Germline V gives CDR1 SGHTA, CDR2 FQGNSA. CDR3: CASSLPGIATNEKLFF. The CDR3 region has the DNA TGTGCCAGCAGCTTACCAGGGATTGCAACTAATGAAAAACTGTTTTTT.

CDR3 region: CASERAGLNIQYF. CDR3 DNA: TGTGCCAGCGAAAGAGCGGGTTTGAACATTCAGTACTTC. This chain links TRBV12-3 or TRBV12-4 with TRBJ2-4; D is perhaps TRBD2 (6 bases). Trimming took 8 bases from V and 7 from J, leaving 15 bases between them. CDR3 length: 13 amino acids.

This chain joins TRBV6-2 or TRBV6-3 and TRBJ1-3, with D unclear. Trimming shortened V by 2 bases and J by 2 bases, and 10 bases separated the two germline ends. The CDR3 totals 15 residues. CDR1 is MNHEY, CDR2 SVGEGT, per germline. Here the CDR3 DNA reads TGTGCCAGCAGTTACGGACCGGGGACTGGAAACACCATATATTTT. Its protein is CASSYGPGTGNTIYF.

This clone was picked up one time. The chain carries TRBV13 and TRBJ1-4; no firm D call. Trimming removed 0 bases from V and 0 bases from J, with 8 bases in between. The CDR3 covers 16 residues. Germline CDR1 and CDR2: PRHDT and FYEKMQ (reference sequence). CDR3 loop: CASSLGLRATNEKLFF. The CDR3 DNA sequence: TGTGCCAGCAGCTTAGGGCTACGGGCAACTAATGAAAAACTGTTTTTT.

V is TRBV27 and J is TRBJ2-3; maybe TRBD2 (5 bases). Germline V lookup: CDR1 MNHEY, CDR2 SMNVEV (reference sequence). Trimming took off 5 bases at V and 0 bases at J, with 9 bases between the two ends. The CDR3 loop spans 14 amino acids. CDR3 residues: CASSLPGSTDTQYF. DNA for the CDR3: TGTGCCAGCAGTCTCCCGGGGAGCACAGATACGCAGTATTTT.

The chain links TRBV7-2 to TRBJ2-5, with D perhaps matching TRBD2 (5 bases). Germline V CDR1 and CDR2: SGHTA, FQGNSA. The CDR3 has 13 amino acids. V lost 3 bases and J lost 1, with 6 bases in between. In DNA form, the CDR3 reads TGTGCCAGCAGCTTCGGGGTCCAAGAGACCCAGTACTTC. This gives the protein CASSFGVQETQYF.

The chain couples TRBV6-5 to TRBJ2-1; 9 bases match TRBD1. The V segment lost 6 bases and the J segment 4 bases; nucleotides outside the gene matches: 7. Per germline, CDR1 MNHEY and CDR2 SVGAGI. The CDR3 is 15 amino acids. The CDR3 reads CASRAQDRGYNEQFF. DNA of the CDR3: TGTGCCAGCAGGGCACAGGACAGGGGATACAATGAGCAGTTCTTC.

CDR3: CASSTSGRNRPFF. The CDR3 nucleotides read TGTGCCAGCAGTACTAGCGGGAGAAATCGTCCGTTCTTC. V is TRBV6-5 and J is TRBJ2-1; 11 bases are a match to TRBD2. CDR1 MNHEY and CDR2 SVGAGI come from the germline V gene. The junction had 9 bases not matched to a gene; V was cut back by 5 bases and J by 15 bases. This CDR3 comprises 13 residues.

This clone was seen just once. CDR3 sequence: CASGTLTSGPTDTQYF. The CDR3 coding sequence is TGTGCTAGTGGTACCCTGACTAGCGGGCCCACAGATACGCAGTATTTT. The V gene is TRBV12-5, the J gene TRBJ2-3, with 10 bases that match TRBD2. Per germline, CDR1 LGHNT and CDR2 FRNRAP. The CDR3 spans 16 residues. The V segment lost 5 bases and the J segment 2 bases; nucleotides outside the gene matches: 7. The complete variable domain, with remaining parts taken from reference TRBV12-5 and TRBJ2-3, reads DARVTQTPRHKVTEMGQEVTMRCQPILGHNTVFWYRQTMMQGLELLAYFRNRAPLDDSGMPKDRFSAEMPDATLATLKIQPSEPRDSAVYFCASGTLTSGPTDTQYFGPGTRLTVL.

The genes are TRBV7-6 and TRBJ2-3, with D hard to call. Per the germline V gene, CDR1 is SGHVS and CDR2 is FNYEAQ. With 6 bases removed from V and 5 bases from J, the gap between germline ends came to 12 bases. The CDR3 sequence is 13 residues long. CDR3 protein: CASSSLRGDTQYF. Here the CDR3 DNA reads TGTGCCAGCAGTTCCTTACGAGGAGATACGCAGTATTTT.

The chain couples TRBV18 to TRBJ2-7, with 7 bases lining up with TRBD2. Germline CDR1 is KGHSH and CDR2 is LQKENI. V was pared by 0 bases and J by 6 bases, with 5 bases of the junction left unmatched. The CDR3 consists of 14 residues. As DNA, the CDR3 is TGTGCCAGCTCACCACCTGGGACTATCGGCGAGCAGTACTTC. Protein product: CASSPPGTIGEQYF.

V gene TRBV5-4 combines with J gene TRBJ1-1; tentatively, D is TRBD1 (5 bases). Germline-derived CDR1 and CDR2 are SGHNT and YYREEE (reference sequence). The germline V and J ends were trimmed by 4 bases and 2 bases, with 27 bases remaining between them. This CDR3 comprises 19 residues. DNA for the CDR3: TGTGCCAGCAGCCCGAGGATGAAAGACAGAAAGAAAGCTAACACTGAAGCTTTCTTT. Protein: CASSPRMKDRKKANTEAFF.

V gene TRBV4-3 combines with J gene TRBJ1-6; D gene ambiguous. The germline V gene encodes CDR1 LGHNA and CDR2 YSLEER. Trimming took 0 bases from V and 8 from J, leaving 5 bases between them. The CDR3 is made up of 13 amino acids. The chain's CDR3 is CASSQETDSPLHF. In DNA form, the CDR3 reads TGCGCCAGCAGCCAAGAAACTGATTCACCCCTCCACTTT.

In the case of this clone: The junction departs from germline at one end; a sequencing error may be responsible. The chain combines TRBV12-3 or TRBV12-4 with TRBJ2-7; tentatively, D is TRBD2 (6 bases). CDR3 size: 13 residues. CDR3 in DNA: TGTGCCAGCAGTCGAGGCCCCGGGCTAGCGCCGAACTTC. It is translated as CASSRGPGLAPNF.

The V and J genes are TRBV19 and TRBJ2-2, with 12 bases identical to TRBD2. Germline V gene lookup returns CDR1 LNHDA and CDR2 SQIVND (reference sequence). The CDR3 contains 14 residues. Unmatched junction bases numbered 3, after V lost 7 bases and J lost 6 bases. The CDR3 region has the DNA TGTGCCAGTATAAGACTAGCGGGGGCCGGGGAGCTGTTTTTT. It translates to CASIRLAGAGELFF.

This clone was detected a few times. The genes are TRBV10-1 and TRBJ2-7; 7 bases line up with TRBD1. CDR3 length: 13 amino acids. Germline CDR1 is WNHNN and CDR2 is SYGVQD (reference sequence). Trimming at V came to 3 bases and at J to 2 bases, leaving 1 base not matched to a gene. The CDR3 protein is CASSDGTAYEQYF. CDR3 in DNA: TGCGCCAGCAGTGATGGGACAGCCTACGAGCAGTACTTC.

The chain is built from TRBV7-2 and TRBJ2-1; 7 bases agree with TRBD2. The V segment lost 2 bases and the J segment 4 bases; nucleotides outside the gene matches: 5. Germline CDR1 SGHTA, CDR2 FQGNSA. The CDR3 extends over 15 amino acids. The CDR3 nucleotides read TGTGCCAGCAGCTTATCTAGCGGTAATTACAATGAGCAGTTCTTC. This codes for CASSLSSGNYNEQFF.